This T cell receptor beta chain emerged from a study of cytomegalovirus exposure and HLA in healthy donors. Study conclusions and caveats: Researchers reported from a later analysis that most CMV-associated TCR beta chains appeared HLA-restricted. It was in a later analysis that TCR association rates were seen to vary by HLA locus, highest for DRB1 and lowest for HLA-C. Most subjects' HLA-A and HLA-B alleles were reportedly predicted from TCR beta sequences.

With regard to this clone: Its target is not known.

Regarding donors, all were healthy bone marrow donors. The PCR made use of 60 Vbeta and 13 Jbeta primers. Assay: immunoSEQ multiplex PCR; the TCRdb copy retains only in-frame clones and omits some. This listing includes around 53,000 clones. The TCR was taken from a male donor in good health and CMV-seropositive. Sequencing was done on a sample of PBMCs.

As DNA, the CDR3 is TGCGCCAGCAGCGTAACGGTTGGCGGGGGCCAAGAGACCCAGTACTTC. Translating gives CASSVTVGGGQETQYF. This rearrangement joins TRBV5-1 to TRBJ2-5; 7 bases match TRBD2. Germline CDR1 reads SGHRS; CDR2 reads YFSETQ. CDR3 length equals 16 residues. With V trimmed by 4 bases and J by 1 base, 10 bases remained unmatched.